One and the same sample provided the 24 T cell receptor beta chains below, sequenced in a study of T-cell reconstitution after alpha-beta-depleted transplantation in children. The TCRbeta library was prepared with unique molecular identifiers. Each CDR3 protein is one row after TCRdb ran MiXCR on the PCR reads. Here the sample spans roughly 790,000 distinct CDR3 sequences, less than 20% being singletons. Sequenced here: PBMCs, mostly from graft donor cells, sampled 360 days after TCRalphabeta/CD19-depleted stem cell transplant. Source of these receptors: a male patient younger than 18 who had a stem cell transplant for acute lymphoblastic leukemia, so the T cells may come from the graft donor.

This clonotype has a handful of counts. V is TRBV4-1 and J is TRBJ2-1; D is perhaps TRBD1 (8 bases). Germline CDR1 MGHRA, CDR2 YSYEKL. The CDR3 sequence is 17 residues long. The V gene lost 3 bases and the J gene lost 5 bases, with 20 bases spanning the gap. The CDR3 region is CASSHTRNRGGDNEQFF. CDR3 in DNA: TGCGCCAGCAGCCACACGCGCAACAGGGGGGGGGACAATGAGCAGTTCTTC.

The V gene is TRBV7-3, the J gene TRBJ1-1; a weak D match, TRBD1 (5 bases). The germline V gene has CDR1 SGHTA and CDR2 FQGTGA. Trimming pared 3 bases from V and 3 bases from J, leaving 8 bases between. The CDR3 is 13 residues long. CDR3 sequence reads: CASSFGGYTEAFF. In nucleotides, the CDR3 is TGTGCCAGCAGCTTCGGGGGATACACTGAAGCTTTCTTT.

This clonotype appeared a few times. This chain connects TRBV12-3 or TRBV12-4 to TRBJ2-1, with TRBD1 as a possible D gene (6 bases). CDR3 length: 10 residues. V lost 5 bases and J 13 bases, leaving 9 bases between the germline ends. This CDR3 is CASSGGFQFF. The CDR3 DNA follows: TGTGCCAGCAGTGGGGGCTTCCAGTTCTTC.

The V gene is TRBV20-1, the J gene TRBJ1-1; D unclear. The V gene lost 4 bases and the J gene lost 1 base, with 13 bases spanning the gap. CDR1 is DFQATT, CDR2 SNEGSKA, per germline (reference sequence). The CDR3 sequence is 14 residues long. The CDR3 DNA sequence: TGCAGTGCTAAAGTCGCCGGGAAGAACACTGAAGCTTTCTTT. As protein: CSAKVAGKNTEAFF.

The chain joins TRBV2 to TRBJ2-3; TRBD2 is a possible D gene (7 bases). CDR3 length: 15 residues. CDR1 is SNHLY and CDR2 is FYNNEI in the germline V gene. The V end was cut by 8 bases, the J end by 4 bases, with 19 bases between. The CDR3: CASPRQAAGSDTQYF. As DNA, the CDR3 is TGTGCCAGCCCGAGACAGGCAGCGGGGTCAGATACGCAGTATTTT.

V and J are TRBV15 and TRBJ2-5, with 11 nucleotides matching TRBD2. The length of the CDR3 is 15 residues. CDR1 is LNHNV, CDR2 YYDKDF, per germline (reference sequence). With V trimmed by 9 bases and J by 1 base, 7 bases remained unmatched. The CDR3 reads CATRPGLAAQETQYF. In DNA form, the CDR3 reads TGTGCCACAAGACCGGGACTAGCGGCCCAAGAGACCCAGTACTTC.

This clonotype was detected ten times or more. The genes are TRBV5-1 and TRBJ2-1, with 9 bases fitting TRBD1. J lost 4 bases, V lost 4 bases, and 12 bases had no gene match. Germline CDR1 SGHRS, CDR2 YFSETQ. The CDR3 is 17 residues long. The CDR3 DNA reads TGCGCCAGCAGCCGGGACAGGGCCCTAGCGAGTTACAATGAGCAGTTCTTC. Amino acid sequence: CASSRDRALASYNEQFF. Variable domain in full (rest from reference TRBV5-1 and TRBJ2-1): KAGVTQTPRYLIKTRGQQVTLSCSPISGHRSVSWYQQTPGQGLQFLFEYFSETQRNKGNFPGRFSGRQFSNSRSEMNVSTLELGDSALYLCASSRDRALASYNEQFFGPGTRLTVL.

This rearrangement joins TRBV9 to TRBJ2-1; 9 nucleotides align to TRBD2. Losses at the gene ends were 0 bases for V and 4 bases for J; bases not matched to a gene: 5. CDR3 length: 16 amino acids. CDR1 and CDR2 (germline): SGDLS, YYNGEE. This chain's CDR3 is CASSVDFSGGYNEQFF. CDR3 bases: TGTGCCAGCAGCGTAGATTTTAGCGGGGGTTACAATGAGCAGTTCTTC.

The rearrangement joins TRBV29-1 to TRBJ2-1; 14 nucleotides match TRBD2. The CDR3 runs to 16 residues. The V gene end was trimmed by 6 bases and the J gene end by 4 bases; junction bases not matched to a gene: 8. Germline CDR1 and CDR2: SQVTM and ANQGSEA. The CDR3 here is CSVERLAGGGYNEQFF. DNA of the CDR3: TGCAGCGTCGAACGACTAGCGGGAGGGGGATACAATGAGCAGTTCTTC.

The chain carries TRBV12-3 or TRBV12-4 and TRBJ2-3, with 10 bases fitting TRBD2. The ends lost 6 bases at V and 9 bases at J; junction bases unmatched: 6. The CDR3 loop spans 13 amino acids. CDR3: CASRSGLAPTQYF. The CDR3 coding sequence is TGTGCCAGCAGGTCGGGACTAGCGCCCACGCAGTATTTT.

This clonotype was observed a handful of times. This chain links TRBV24-1 with TRBJ2-7; D ambiguous. V shed 1 base and J shed 5 bases, with 8 bases lying between them. This CDR3 contains 13 residues. Germline CDR1 KGHDR, CDR2 SFDVKD. The CDR3 nucleotides read TGTGCCACCAGTGATTTCAACTCGGACGAGCAGTACTTC. Protein sequence: CATSDFNSDEQYF.

This clonotype was seen many times. The CDR3 protein is CSGLRGFQTSLLHNEQFF. CDR3 coding DNA: TGCAGCGGTCTTCGTGGGTTTCAGACTAGCCTCCTGCACAATGAGCAGTTCTTC. This chain links TRBV29-1 with TRBJ2-1, with 7 bases matching TRBD2. Per the germline V gene, CDR1 is SQVTM and CDR2 is ANQGSEA. Trimming at V came to 7 bases and at J to 5 bases, leaving 23 bases not matched to a gene. CDR3 length: 18 residues.

The CDR3 region is CASRHLWGIYEQYF. CDR3 nucleotide sequence: TGCGCCAGCCGTCACCTCTGGGGGATCTACGAGCAGTACTTC. J is TRBJ2-7 and V is TRBV5-1; perhaps D is TRBD1 or TRBD2 (5 bases each). V gave up 7 bases and J gave up 3 bases, with 17 bases separating them. The CDR3 is made up of 14 amino acids. Germline assignment: CDR1 SGHRS and CDR2 YFSETQ. Combining the CDR3 with reference TRBV5-1 and TRBJ2-7 gives the whole variable domain KAGVTQTPRYLIKTRGQQVTLSCSPISGHRSVSWYQQTPGQGLQFLFEYFSETQRNKGNFPGRFSGRQFSNSRSEMNVSTLELGDSALYLCASRHLWGIYEQYFGPGTRLTVT.

The rearrangement uses TRBV5-1 and TRBJ1-2; perhaps TRBD1 as D (5 bases). The CDR3 consists of 11 residues. CDR1 is SGHRS, CDR2 YFSETQ, per germline. Trimming took off 4 bases at V and 8 bases at J, with 9 bases between the two ends. CDR3 DNA sequence: TGCGCCAGCAGCCTGGGACTGGGCTACACCTTC. Residues: CASSLGLGYTF.

The chain recombines TRBV27 with TRBJ2-7, with D unresolved. The CDR3 has 13 amino acids. CDR1 is MNHEY, CDR2 SMNVEV, per germline (reference sequence). Deletions cut 8 bases from V and 1 base from J, with 12 bases between. In nucleotides, the CDR3 is TGTGCCAGCCGAGACACATTATCCTACGAGCAGTACTTC. Its translation is CASRDTLSYEQYF.

V and J are TRBV5-1 and TRBJ2-5, with TRBD1 matching over 8 bases. V lost 0 bases and J lost 0; bases outside the gene matches: 1. The germline CDR1 and CDR2 sequences are SGHRS and YFSETQ. The CDR3 length is 15 residues. CDR3 in amino acids: CASSLATGDQETQYF. In nucleotides, the CDR3 is TGCGCCAGCAGCTTGGCGACAGGGGACCAAGAGACCCAGTACTTC. The full variable domain, with the rest looked up from reference TRBV5-1 and TRBJ2-5, is KAGVTQTPRYLIKTRGQQVTLSCSPISGHRSVSWYQQTPGQGLQFLFEYFSETQRNKGNFPGRFSGRQFSNSRSEMNVSTLELGDSALYLCASSLATGDQETQYFGPGTRLLVL.

The rearrangement joins TRBV24-1 to TRBJ2-1; D is ambiguous. The CDR3 length is 14 residues. Germline loops: CDR1 KGHDR, CDR2 SFDVKD. Between the trimmed V and J ends, which lost 3 bases and 6 bases, there was a span of 11 bases. CDR3 sequence (DNA): TGTGCCACCAGTGATCACGGGCCTCTCAATGAGCAGTTCTTC. Protein product: CATSDHGPLNEQFF.

Points on this clonotype: No conserved phenylalanine or tryptophan is present at the end of the CDR3, so a read error is the likely explanation. The rearrangement uses TRBV7-3 and TRBJ2-2, with D possibly matching TRBD1 (6 bases). CDR1 SGHTA and CDR2 FQGTGA come from the germline V gene. This CDR3 spans 15 amino acids. V was cut by 5 bases and J by 2 bases, with 12 bases left in between. In DNA form, the CDR3 reads TGTGCCAGCAGCGGCGACAGGACTAACACCGGGGAGCTGTTTTCT. It codes for CASSGDRTNTGELFS.

The table lists this clonotype with many counts. The chain employs TRBV7-3 and TRBJ2-1; D possibly corresponds to TRBD2 (6 bases). Looked up from germline, CDR1 is SGHTA and CDR2 is FQGTGA. CDR3 length: 16 amino acids. The germline V and J ends were trimmed by 5 bases and 5 bases, with 19 bases remaining between them. CDR3 in amino acids: CASSLNSAGRNNEQFF. CDR3 nucleotide sequence: TGTGCCAGCAGCCTTAATAGCGCGGGGCGAAACAATGAGCAGTTCTTC.

In its sample, this clonotype was seen a few times. The chain employs TRBV5-1 and TRBJ2-7, with 12 bases aligning to TRBD2. CDR1 and CDR2 (germline): SGHRS, YFSETQ. The CDR3 is 18 amino acids. After removal of 4 bases from V and 1 base from J, the junction contained 12 bases not matched to a gene. The CDR3 region is CASSTRTSGMGVSYEQYF. The CDR3 region has the DNA TGCGCCAGCAGCACCAGGACTAGCGGGATGGGCGTTTCCTACGAGCAGTACTTC.

This chain uses TRBV4-2 with TRBJ2-7; TRBD2 matches 8 bases. J was trimmed by 1 base and V by 2 bases; bases with no gene match: 10. Germline assignment: CDR1 LGHNA and CDR2 YNFKEQ. The CDR3 is 17 residues long. The CDR3 loop is CASSQMSQVAGSYEQYF. The CDR3 bases are TGTGCCAGCAGCCAAATGTCCCAAGTAGCGGGATCCTACGAGCAGTACTTC.

This clonotype was counted between two and nine times. The genes are TRBV20-1 and TRBJ2-1; D gene ambiguous. The CDR3 runs to 11 residues. The germline CDR1 and CDR2 sequences are DFQATT and SNEGSKA (reference sequence). Trimming removed 4 bases from V and 12 bases from J, with 13 bases in between. CDR3 residues: CSAIRAEVQFF. In DNA, the CDR3 is TGCAGTGCTATCCGGGCCGAGGTGCAGTTCTTC.

This chain joins TRBV2 and TRBJ2-1, with D maybe TRBD1 (6 bases). The CDR3 has 14 residues. Germline CDR1 SNHLY, CDR2 FYNNEI. V was pared by 3 bases and J by 7 bases, with 13 bases between. The CDR3 DNA follows: TGTGCCAGCAGTGAGCCCCGGGACATTAATGAGCAGTTCTTC. Its translation is CASSEPRDINEQFF.

This chain's CDR3 is CASSLDRRQAFF. The DNA of the CDR3 is TGCGCCAGCAGCTTGGACAGGCGACAAGCTTTCTTT. The chain recombines TRBV5-1 with TRBJ1-1; D is perhaps TRBD1 (5 bases). CDR3 size: 12 residues. Trimming removed 0 bases at V and 9 bases at J, with 9 bases between. Germline V CDR1 and CDR2: SGHRS, YFSETQ.